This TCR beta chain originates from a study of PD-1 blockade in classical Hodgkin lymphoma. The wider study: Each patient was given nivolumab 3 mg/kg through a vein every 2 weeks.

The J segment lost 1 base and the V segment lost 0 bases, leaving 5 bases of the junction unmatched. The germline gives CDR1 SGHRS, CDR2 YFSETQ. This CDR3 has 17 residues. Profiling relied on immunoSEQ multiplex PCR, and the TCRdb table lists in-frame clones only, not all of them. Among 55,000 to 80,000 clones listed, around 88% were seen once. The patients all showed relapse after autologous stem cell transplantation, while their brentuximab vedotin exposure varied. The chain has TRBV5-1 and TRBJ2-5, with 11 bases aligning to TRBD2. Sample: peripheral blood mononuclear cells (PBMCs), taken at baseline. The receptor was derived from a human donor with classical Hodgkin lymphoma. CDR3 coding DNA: TGCGCCAGCAGCTTGGCCGGTCTAGCGGGGGGCCAAGAGACCCAGTACTTC. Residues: CASSLAGLAGGQETQYF.